This passage covers 21 T cell receptor beta chains from one sample sequenced in a study of shared clonotypes between healthy human individuals. The data were produced by immunoSEQ multiplex PCR, yet TCRdb's version contains in-frame clones alone and is incomplete. The top ten clones hold less than 0.25% of a sample with roughly 850,000 clones, about 97% of them seen once. CD8 cells regarded as naive lacked CD45RO, were positively chosen for CCR7, and omitted terminally differentiated effector memory CD45RA+ cells. The sequenced sample was naive CD8+ T cells sorted from blood. All receptors derive from a young man in good health.

The chain employs TRBV2 and TRBJ1-1, with 10 bases aligning to TRBD1. This CDR3 contains 14 residues. The V segment lost 4 bases and the J segment 4 bases; nucleotides outside the gene matches: 3. Germline CDR1 is SNHLY and CDR2 is FYNNEI. This CDR3 reads CASSGQGASTEAFF. CDR3 coding DNA: TGTGCCAGCAGTGGACAGGGGGCGAGCACTGAAGCTTTCTTT.

DNA for the CDR3: TGTGCCAGCAAAACAGGGTTTGGCTACACCTTC. It is translated as CASKTGFGYTF. V and J are TRBV2 and TRBJ1-2; a possible D gene is TRBD1 (6 bases). V lost 7 bases to trimming and J lost 7 bases, with 10 bases between them. CDR3 length equals 11 residues. Per germline, CDR1 SNHLY and CDR2 FYNNEI.

As for this clone: Other nucleotide sequences from this sample produce the same CDR3. The genes are TRBV9 and TRBJ2-7; D might be TRBD1 or TRBD2, each matching 6 bases. Germline CDR1 is SGDLS and CDR2 is YYNGEE. This CDR3 region has 14 residues. The ends were cut back, 3 bases at V and 0 bases at J, with 10 bases in the middle. Written as DNA, the CDR3 is TGTGCCAGCAGCGCAGGGGACTCCTCCTACGAGCAGTACTTC. Protein: CASSAGDSSYEQYF.

The chain couples TRBV9 to TRBJ2-2; D unclear. Trimming cost V 0 bases and J 6 bases, with 6 bases left between them. This CDR3 spans 13 amino acids. Germline V gives CDR1 SGDLS, CDR2 YYNGEE. The CDR3 spells CASSVASPGELFF. For the CDR3, the DNA is TGTGCCAGCAGCGTAGCCTCGCCCGGGGAGCTGTTTTTT.

This chain joins TRBV13 and TRBJ2-7, with 8 bases lining up with TRBD1. After removal of 4 bases from V and 2 bases from J, the junction contained 7 bases not matched to a gene. Germline values: CDR1 PRHDT, CDR2 FYEKMQ (reference sequence). CDR3 length equals 15 residues. The CDR3 DNA sequence: TGTGCCAGCAGCTCGACAGGGGACCATGCCTACGAGCAGTACTTC. It encodes CASSSTGDHAYEQYF.

The chain uses TRBV27 and TRBJ2-3; D perhaps matches TRBD2 (6 bases). The V gene's germline CDR1 is MNHEY and CDR2 SMNVEV (reference sequence). The CDR3 consists of 16 residues. The ends were cut back, 5 bases at V and 1 base at J, with 16 bases in the middle. CDR3 protein: CASSPMTSFGTDTQYF. Written as DNA, the CDR3 is TGTGCCAGCAGTCCCATGACTAGTTTCGGCACAGATACGCAGTATTTT.

The J gene is TRBJ1-1, the V gene TRBV27, with TRBD1 matching 8 bases. CDR1 is MNHEY and CDR2 is SMNVEV in the germline V gene (reference sequence). The CDR3 has 16 amino acids. Trimming removed 6 bases from V and 0 bases from J; junction bases left unmatched: 9. The CDR3 DNA reads TGTGCCAGCAGCGACTCATTGGGACAGGTGAACACTGAAGCTTTCTTT. Protein product: CASSDSLGQVNTEAFF.

V usage is TRBV5-1 and J usage is TRBJ2-2, with D maybe TRBD2 (7 bases). Germline V gene sequence: CDR1 SGHRS, CDR2 YFSETQ. CDR3 length: 13 residues. V dropped 4 bases and J dropped 11 bases, with 15 bases sitting between them. The CDR3 loop reads CASSPPGGLELFF. DNA for the CDR3: TGCGCCAGCAGCCCCCCCGGGGGGCTTGAGCTGTTTTTT.

The chain combines TRBV7-2 with TRBJ2-7; the match to TRBD2 covers 8 bases. This CDR3 comprises 13 residues. Trimming removed 5 bases from V and 3 bases from J; junction bases left unmatched: 3. The germline V gene has CDR1 SGHTA and CDR2 FQGNSA. The CDR3 spells CASSPGLDYEQYF. Written as DNA, the CDR3 is TGTGCCAGCAGCCCGGGACTAGACTACGAGCAGTACTTC. Combining the CDR3 with reference TRBV7-2 and TRBJ2-7 gives the whole variable domain GAGVSQSPSNKVTEKGKDVELRCDPISGHTALYWYRQSLGQGLEFLIYFQGNSAPDKSGLPSDRFSAERTGGSVSTLTIQRTQQEDSAVYLCASSPGLDYEQYFGPGTRLTVT.

As concerns this clone: At one end, the junction sequence differs from germline, possibly due to a read error. The V gene is TRBV7-9, the J gene TRBJ2-7; tentative D call: TRBD1 (6 bases). The length of the CDR3 is 11 residues. Germline values: CDR1 SEHNR, CDR2 FQNEAQ (reference sequence). CDR3 bases: TGTGCCAGCAGCCTAAGACAGGCCCTCTCCTTC. This encodes CASSLRQALSF.

The chain uses TRBV29-1 and TRBJ2-1; 14 bases align to TRBD2. V trimming: 7 bases; J trimming: 9 bases; junction bases outside the gene matches: 8. This CDR3 has 14 amino acids. Germline V gives CDR1 SQVTM, CDR2 ANQGSEA. The CDR3, as DNA: TGCAGCGCCGCCGGGACTAGCGGGAGTGGTGAGCAGTTCTTC. Protein: CSAAGTSGSGEQFF.

In its sample, this clone was seen once. This chain connects TRBV4-1 to TRBJ2-2, with D uncertain. This CDR3 region has 17 residues. V shed 0 bases and J shed 7 bases, with 18 bases lying between them. CDR1 MGHRA and CDR2 YSYEKL come from the germline V gene. Here the CDR3 reads CASSQDGLQAGHGELFF. In nucleotides, the CDR3 is TGCGCCAGCAGCCAAGATGGGTTGCAGGCCGGTCACGGGGAGCTGTTTTTT.

The chain combines TRBV29-1 with TRBJ1-2; 9 positions match TRBD1. Germline V gene data show CDR1 as SQVTM and CDR2 as ANQGSEA. The CDR3 has 13 residues. The ends lost 3 bases at V and 7 bases at J; junction bases unmatched: 6. In nucleotides, the CDR3 is TGCAGCGTTGAGCCGACAGGGGGATCTGGCTACACCTTC. It yields the protein CSVEPTGGSGYTF.

The gene calls are TRBV7-6 and TRBJ2-1, with a tentative D call TRBD1 (5 bases). V was trimmed by 0 bases and J by 1 base, leaving 7 bases between them. The CDR3 runs 15 residues. Germline lookup yields CDR1 SGHVS and CDR2 FNYEAQ. This chain's CDR3 is CASSLAWTSYNEQFF. CDR3 nucleotides: TGTGCCAGCAGCTTAGCGTGGACATCCTACAATGAGCAGTTCTTC.

The chain carries TRBV27 and TRBJ2-1; TRBD2 matches at 8 bases. The CDR3 spans 16 residues. Germline V gives CDR1 MNHEY, CDR2 SMNVEV (reference sequence). V dropped 5 bases and J dropped 5; count of bases not matched to a gene: 11. The DNA for the CDR3 is TGTGCCAGCAGTGCCTTTTTAGCGGGAAATGACAATGAGCAGTTCTTC. Translating gives CASSAFLAGNDNEQFF.

The V call is TRBV5-1, the J call TRBJ2-7, with 7 bases lining up with TRBD1. The CDR3 totals 15 residues. With 2 bases clipped from V and 2 bases from J, the junction kept 7 bases outside the gene matches. Germline V gives CDR1 SGHRS, CDR2 YFSETQ. CDR3 residues: CASSLWTGIPYEQYF. The CDR3 coding sequence is TGCGCCAGCAGCTTATGGACAGGAATACCCTACGAGCAGTACTTC.

The J gene is TRBJ2-1, the V gene TRBV28; 9 bases align to TRBD2. The germline V gene encodes CDR1 MDHEN and CDR2 SYDVKM. V lost 2 bases, J lost 0 bases, and 8 bases stayed unmatched. The CDR3 covers 18 residues. The DNA of the CDR3 is TGTGCCAGCAGTTTACCTACCCATAGCGGGAGCTCCTACAATGAGCAGTTCTTC. Translation: CASSLPTHSGSSYNEQFF. The entire variable domain, with the rest obtained from reference TRBV28 and TRBJ2-1, is as follows: DVKVTQSSRYLVKRTGEKVFLECVQDMDHENMFWYRQDPGLGLRLIYFSYDVKMKEKGDIPEGYSVSREKKERFSLILESASTNQTSMYLCASSLPTHSGSSYNEQFFGPGTRLTVL.

The chain has TRBV27 and TRBJ2-7, with 7 bases lining up with TRBD2. Looked up from germline, CDR1 is MNHEY and CDR2 is SMNVEV (reference sequence). With V trimmed by 2 bases and J by 9 bases, 7 bases remained unmatched. The CDR3 covers 13 residues. The CDR3 is CASSLMGSGGQYF. CDR3 sequence (DNA): TGTGCCAGCAGTTTAATGGGGTCGGGAGGGCAGTACTTC.

V is TRBV10-3 and J is TRBJ2-1; D is undetermined. Between the trimmed V and J ends, which lost 2 bases and 9 bases, there was a span of 5 bases. Germline values: CDR1 ENHRY, CDR2 SYGVKD. The CDR3 is made up of 11 amino acids. CDR3 amino acids: CAISEVGEQFF. CDR3 nucleotide sequence: TGTGCCATCAGTGAGGTGGGTGAGCAGTTCTTC.

For this clone: At the DNA level, this CDR3 is encoded by other sequences in the same sample as well. The chain recombines TRBV9 with TRBJ2-3; the D gene is possibly TRBD2 (5 bases). Germline CDR1 is SGDLS and CDR2 is YYNGEE. The length of the CDR3 is 14 residues. The V and J ends lost 2 bases and 0 bases respectively, with 7 bases between them. For the CDR3, the DNA is TGTGCCAGCAGCGTGGCGGGTAGCACAGATACGCAGTATTTT. It yields the protein CASSVAGSTDTQYF.

This clone was seen once. The rearrangement uses TRBV5-5 and TRBJ1-4; weak D call: TRBD1 (5 bases). Germline lookup yields CDR1 SGHKS and CDR2 YYEKEE (reference sequence). The CDR3 runs 14 residues. Trimming pared 4 bases from V and 8 bases from J, leaving 15 bases between. CDR3: CASSPLGGVEKLFF. Written as DNA, the CDR3 is TGTGCCAGCAGCCCCCTTGGGGGAGTAGAAAAACTGTTTTTT.